This paragraph covers one T cell receptor (beta chain) sequence. Its matching antigen is unknown. These data come from a study of T cell responses to AZD1222 COVID-19 vaccine. Study results and limitations: Donors were mostly white British, more females; clonal diversity possibly underestimated.

TCRdb keeps only in-frame clones here, not all; method: immunoSEQ multiplex PCR. Here the sample spans over 130,000 clones, about 90% being singletons. With 1 base removed from V and 3 bases from J, the gap between germline ends came to 19 bases. The germline gives CDR1 SGHTA, CDR2 FQGNSA. This CDR3 is built from 17 residues. This clonotype originated in an adult who received the MenACWY meningococcal vaccine as a control. The source material was peripheral blood, sampled 28 days after the second dose of the MenACWY control vaccine. The V call is TRBV7-2, the J call TRBJ2-7; TRBD1 might be the D (7 bases). CDR3 amino acids: CASSLGPGAGGGYEQYF. The DNA of the CDR3 is TGTGCCAGCAGCTTAGGACCGGGGGCAGGGGGAGGCTACGAGCAGTACTTC.